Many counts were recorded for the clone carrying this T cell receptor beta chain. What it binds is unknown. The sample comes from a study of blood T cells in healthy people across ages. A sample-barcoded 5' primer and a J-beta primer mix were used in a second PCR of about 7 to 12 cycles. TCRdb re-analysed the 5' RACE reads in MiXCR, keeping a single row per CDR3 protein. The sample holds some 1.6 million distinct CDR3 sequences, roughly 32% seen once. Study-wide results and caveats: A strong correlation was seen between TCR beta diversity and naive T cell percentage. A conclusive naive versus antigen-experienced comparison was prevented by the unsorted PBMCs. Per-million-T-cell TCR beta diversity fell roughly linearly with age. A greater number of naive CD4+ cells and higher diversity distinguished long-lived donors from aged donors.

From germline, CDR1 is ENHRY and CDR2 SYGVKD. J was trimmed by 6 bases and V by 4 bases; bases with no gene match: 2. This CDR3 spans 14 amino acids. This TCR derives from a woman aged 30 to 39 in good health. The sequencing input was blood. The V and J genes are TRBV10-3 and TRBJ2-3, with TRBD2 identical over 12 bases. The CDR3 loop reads CAISGGLAGDTQYF. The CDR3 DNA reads TGTGCCATCAGTGGCGGACTAGCGGGGGATACGCAGTATTTT.